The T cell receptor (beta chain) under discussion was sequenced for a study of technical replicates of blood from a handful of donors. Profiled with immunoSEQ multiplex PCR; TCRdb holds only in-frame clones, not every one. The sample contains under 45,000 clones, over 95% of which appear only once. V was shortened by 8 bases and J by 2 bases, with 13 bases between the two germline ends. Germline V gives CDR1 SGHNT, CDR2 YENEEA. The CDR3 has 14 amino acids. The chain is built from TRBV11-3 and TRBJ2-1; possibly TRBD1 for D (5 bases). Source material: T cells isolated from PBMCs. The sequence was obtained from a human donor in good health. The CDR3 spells CASRRSRAYNEQFF. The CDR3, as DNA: TGTGCCAGCCGAAGGAGCAGGGCCTACAATGAGCAGTTCTTC.